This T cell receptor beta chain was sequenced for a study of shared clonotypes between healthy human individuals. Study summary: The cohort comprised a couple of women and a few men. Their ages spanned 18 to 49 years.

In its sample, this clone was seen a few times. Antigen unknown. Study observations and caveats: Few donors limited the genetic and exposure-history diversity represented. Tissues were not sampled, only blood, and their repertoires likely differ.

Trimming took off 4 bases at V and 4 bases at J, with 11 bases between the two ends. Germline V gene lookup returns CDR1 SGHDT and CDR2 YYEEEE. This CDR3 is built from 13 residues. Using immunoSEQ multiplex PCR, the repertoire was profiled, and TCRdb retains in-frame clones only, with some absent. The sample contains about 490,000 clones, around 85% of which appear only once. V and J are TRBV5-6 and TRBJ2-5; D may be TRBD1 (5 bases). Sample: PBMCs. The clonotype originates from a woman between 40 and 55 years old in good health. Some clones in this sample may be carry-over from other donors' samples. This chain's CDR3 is CASSKRGGETQYF. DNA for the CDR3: TGTGCCAGCAGCAAAAGGGGTGGAGAGACCCAGTACTTC.